The present TCR beta chain was sequenced within a study of T cells in Graves' hyperthyroidism and ophthalmopathy. Study-level results: Patients with ophthalmopathy were separated from those with stable hyperthyroidism by a 13 V-J model.

Amplification of TCR beta CDR3 regions was performed using RNA transcripts as template. With the HTBI primer set, the TCR CDR3 went through a first round of RT-PCR. In TCRdb, the multiplex PCR reads were re-called with MiXCR into one record per CDR3 protein. Of roughly 420,000 distinct CDR3 sequences in the sample, approximately 14% were seen once. This clonotype was recorded many times. Its antigen is currently unknown. Germline CDR1 reads MDHEN; CDR2 reads SYDVKM. Trimming cost V 5 bases and J 0 bases; bases outside gene matches: 4. This CDR3 has 15 residues. This chain uses TRBV28 with TRBJ2-1, with 7 bases lining up with TRBD1. Sequencing was performed on blood. This sequence originates from a woman under 30 with Graves' hyperthyroidism. In DNA form, the CDR3 reads TGTGCCAGCAGTGCGACAGGGAACTCCTACAATGAGCAGTTCTTC. It encodes CASSATGNSYNEQFF.